This T cell receptor beta chain stems from a study of graft-versus-host responses after intestinal transplantation (dated by TCRdb to the early 2020s). Looking at the study overall: The transplants that recipients got were multivisceral, liver-intestinal, or isolated intestinal. To identify alloreactive clones, pre-transplant mixed lymphocyte reaction products were sequenced and then compared with unstimulated pre-transplant donor and recipient T cells. Of the 20 to 25 intestinal transplant recipients enrolled in the cohort, one of whom was a retransplant, 3 patients without pretransplant specimens were excluded. Samples from a few later patients were sequenced in-house on an Illumina MiSeq with MiXCR processing rather than by the commercial service. A peak of at least 4% donor T cells among recipient peripheral blood mononuclear cells was the definition used for donor T cell macrochimerism. Every recipient was given anti-thymocyte globulin induction, then maintenance tacrolimus and steroids for around three years. After intestinal transplantation, graft-versus-host and host-versus-graft alloreactive T cell clones in the graft, circulation and bone marrow were tracked using bulk TCR-beta CDR3 sequencing.

As concerns this clone: Its antigen is not yet known. Base qualities are not provided; no much larger clone lies one nucleotide away.

Overall study results and their limits: GvH clones were detected in recipient bone marrow, and some appeared earlier in ileal mucosa or blood, consistent with an intestinal mucosal origin. Conclusions were limited by the relatively low number and heterogeneity of intestinal transplant patients. Early after transplant, peak levels of circulating GvH clones were found to be associated with declines in HvG clones. High GvH to HvG T cell clonal ratios were observed in the allografts of patients with donor T cell macrochimerism.

The library was obtained by the immunoSEQ multiplex PCR assay. For most patients, genomic DNA was isolated with the Qiagen DNeasy Blood and Tissue Kit and shipped frozen to Adaptive Biotechnologies for TCR sequencing. Adaptive Biotechnologies carried out high-throughput TCR-beta CDR3 sequencing of genomic DNA for most patients. Per the original workflow: Adaptive's ImmunoSEQ software was the source of the TCR sequencing data for approximately 18 patients, while three other patients were processed with MiXCR and VDJtools. To correct CD4 versus CD8 sorting errors, any sequence found in both subsets at a frequency ratio below 5:1 was removed. CDR3 nucleotide sequences shared by donor and recipient were removed because the origin of these sequences could not be assigned. To be classed as alloreactive, a clone needed at least 2-fold expansion over unstimulated cells and a minimum CFSE-low frequency of 0.002% (template counts) or 0.001% (read counts). Mappable clones were those detected in sequenced pre-transplant spleen, lymph node, or MLR CFSE-low populations of the donor or recipient. Cumulative frequency of alloreactive clones was calculated as a percentage of all sequences weighted by copy number. Sourced from immuneACCESS, this table was stored by TCRdb with only in-frame sequences that have V and J called. A share of the clones is absent; for the studies checked, an unresolved V gene accounts for under half, and the remainder has no known explanation. D and trimming come from the DNA, and the V and J calls and clone size come from that table. This sample holds roughly 120,000 clones; over 75% were observed only once. Of the sample, roughly 0.17% falls within the top ten clones.

V trim: 1 base; J trim: 1 base; unmatched bases: 11. Counted from cysteine to phenylalanine, this CDR3 has 18 amino acids. The kept DNA is CDR3 alone, 54 bases in frame from the first base. The germline V gene specifies SGHTA as CDR1 and FQGNSA as CDR2. This specimen's time point label, interpreted: cells obtained before transplantation from donor or recipient. CD3+CD4+ and CD3+CD8+ populations were FACS-sorted from unstimulated pre-transplant donor and recipient cells taken from spleen or lymph nodes. The rearranged segments are TRBV7-2 and TRBJ2-3; 7 middle bases align to TRBD2. The clonotype was recovered from a human donor who received an intestinal transplant. The starting material was unstimulated CD4+ T cells sorted from spleen or lymph node cells, obtained before intestinal transplant. The CDR3: CASSLVAGTKGRTDTQYF. In nucleotides, the sequence is TGTGCCAGCAGCTTAGTCGCCGGGACTAAAGGCCGCACAGATACGCAGTATTTT.